The 29 T cell receptor beta chains reported below all come from one sample, sequenced in a study of T cell repertoires in cytomegalovirus infection (dated by TCRdb to between 2017 and 2020). Sample treatment or condition, as interpreted from the label and publication: in vitro stimulation with specific CMV peptide epitopes to enrich CMV-specific T cells. Their recognized antigens are unknown. Instrument on record: Illumina HiSeq 1500. In TCRdb, the public reads were trimmed at Q25 with fastp and aligned with MiXCR, with productive beta chains retained. CDR3 protein sequences are deduplicated, and each keeps its most common genes and DNA. Here the sample has fewer than 350,000 distinct CDR3 sequences; under 35% occur a single time. The ten largest clones represent 15% to 20% of the sample. The input for sequencing was cultured PBMCs, taken from culture after CMV antigen stimulation. These receptors were obtained from a human donor in good health (CMV status not recorded). Some clones in this sample may be carry-over from other donors' samples.

This clonotype was found a few times. The chain carries TRBV6-5 and TRBJ2-5; D unresolved. This CDR3 region has 13 residues. V was cut by 5 bases and J by 2 bases, with 9 bases left in between. The V gene's germline CDR1 is MNHEY and CDR2 SVGAGI. CDR3 loop: CASSRVGQETQYF. The CDR3 DNA follows: TGTGCCAGCAGTCGCGTGGGTCAAGAGACCCAGTACTTC.

This clonotype appeared many times. This chain uses TRBV7-9 with TRBJ2-3; D not certain. CDR3 length: 14 residues. The V gene lost 5 bases and the J gene lost 2 bases, with 11 bases spanning the gap. From germline, CDR1 is SEHNR and CDR2 FQNEAQ (reference sequence). CDR3 sequence (DNA): TGTGCCAGCAGCGCGGACCAAAACACAGATACGCAGTATTTT. It translates to CASSADQNTDTQYF.

This sequence joins TRBV6-2 or TRBV6-3 and TRBJ1-1; TRBD1 matches 8 bases. The V segment lost 0 bases and the J segment 4 bases; nucleotides outside the gene matches: 4. Germline loops: CDR1 MNHEY, CDR2 SVGEGT. CDR3 size: 15 residues. As DNA, the CDR3 is TGTGCCAGCAGTTACTCGCAGGGGGCGAGCACTGAAGCTTTCTTT. As protein: CASSYSQGASTEAFF.

The chain couples TRBV7-9 to TRBJ2-6; no clear D gene. Trimming took 2 bases from V and 3 from J, leaving 11 bases between them. CDR3 length: 16 residues. Germline V CDR1 and CDR2: SEHNR, FQNEAQ (reference sequence). In DNA form, the CDR3 reads TGTGCCAGCAGCTTATTAGGCACGCATGGGGCCAACGTCCTGACTTTC. It encodes CASSLLGTHGANVLTF. The entire variable domain, with the rest obtained from reference TRBV7-9 and TRBJ2-6, is as follows: DTGVSQNPRHKITKRGQNVTFRCDPISEHNRLYWYRQTLGQGPEFLTYFQNEAQLEKSRLLSDRFSAERPKGSFSTLEIQRTEQGDSAMYLCASSLLGTHGANVLTFGAGSRLTVL.

This clonotype was seen at least ten times. The genes are TRBV7-2 and TRBJ2-2; D is ambiguous. Germline V gene data show CDR1 as SGHTA and CDR2 as FQGNSA. The CDR3 has 16 residues. The V end lost 2 bases, the J end lost 0 bases, and 10 bases lay between the germline ends. This CDR3 reads CASSLRPGSNTGELFF. CDR3 sequence (DNA): TGTGCCAGCAGCTTACGGCCTGGATCGAACACCGGGGAGCTGTTTTTT. The variable domain in full, with the rest retrieved from reference TRBV7-2 and TRBJ2-2, is GAGVSQSPSNKVTEKGKDVELRCDPISGHTALYWYRQSLGQGLEFLIYFQGNSAPDKSGLPSDRFSAERTGGSVSTLTIQRTQQEDSAVYLCASSLRPGSNTGELFFGEGSRLTVL.

This clonotype has more than one count but fewer than ten. CDR3: CSAIPLTSGNIDTEGWDTQYF. The CDR3 region has the DNA TGCAGTGCTATCCCTCTGACTAGCGGGAATATCGACACAGAGGGTTGGGATACGCAGTATTTT. The chain uses TRBV20-1 and TRBJ2-3; 11 bases line up with TRBD2. CDR1 is DFQATT, CDR2 SNEGSKA, per germline (reference sequence). J was trimmed by 6 bases and V by 4 bases; bases with no gene match: 27. CDR3 size: 21 residues.

This clonotype was observed a handful of times. The chain uses TRBV5-5 and TRBJ2-1; the match to TRBD2 covers 8 bases. Germline CDR1 is SGHKS and CDR2 is YYEKEE (reference sequence). The CDR3 runs to 15 residues. Unmatched junction bases numbered 10, after V lost 2 bases and J lost 9 bases. For the CDR3, the DNA is TGTGCCAGCAGCTTTGTCCCTAGCGGGTGGGGTGAGCAGTTCTTC. Translated: CASSFVPSGWGEQFF. The full variable domain, completed using reference TRBV5-5 and TRBJ2-1, is DAGVTQSPTHLIKTRGQQVTLRCSPISGHKSVSWYQQVLGQGPQFIFQYYEKEERGRGNFPDRFSARQFPNYSSELNVNALLLGDSALYLCASSFVPSGWGEQFFGPGTRLTVL.

The chain couples TRBV19 to TRBJ1-1; unclear D gene. The germline V and J ends were trimmed by 6 bases and 4 bases, with 15 bases remaining between them. The germline V gene has CDR1 LNHDA and CDR2 SQIVND (reference sequence). The CDR3 is 14 residues long. CDR3 bases: TGTGCCAGTAGCAGGCAGGTTTTTGGCACTGAAGCTTTCTTT. This gives the protein CASSRQVFGTEAFF.

The chain uses TRBV28 and TRBJ1-2, with D perhaps TRBD1 (6 bases). Germline CDR1 and CDR2: MDHEN and SYDVKM. This CDR3 contains 14 residues. V was cut by 5 bases and J by 3 bases, with 13 bases left in between. CDR3 residues: CASSELEGDYGYTF. The CDR3 nucleotides read TGTGCCAGCAGTGAACTAGAGGGGGACTATGGCTACACCTTC.

This clonotype was detected only a few times. The rearrangement uses TRBV19 and TRBJ2-7, with 7 bases that match TRBD1. The junction had 4 bases not matched to a gene; V was cut back by 6 bases and J by 2 bases. CDR3 length: 13 amino acids. Per germline, CDR1 LNHDA and CDR2 SQIVND (reference sequence). The CDR3 DNA is TGTGCCAGTAGGAGAGGACAGGCCTACGAGCAGTACTTC. Amino acid sequence: CASRRGQAYEQYF.

This clonotype was detected a few times. CDR3 coding DNA: TGTGCCAGCAGCCCAGACGGCTATAATTCACCCCTCCACTTT. Translated: CASSPDGYNSPLHF. This rearrangement joins TRBV7-3 to TRBJ1-6; D is unresolved. The V gene lost 5 bases and the J gene lost 3 bases, with 8 bases spanning the gap. CDR1 is SGHTA, CDR2 FQGTGA, per germline. The CDR3 covers 14 residues.

V usage is TRBV7-9 and J usage is TRBJ2-6, with D unclear. The germline CDR1 and CDR2 sequences are SEHNR and FQNEAQ (reference sequence). This CDR3 has 16 residues. V was trimmed by 5 bases and J by 4 bases, leaving 15 bases between them. The CDR3 DNA follows: TGTGCCAGCAGCGCACCTAGAGCGCCCGGGGCCAACGTCCTGACTTTC. This gives the protein CASSAPRAPGANVLTF.

The chain couples TRBV6-1 to TRBJ2-6; D is unclear. There are 15 residues in the CDR3. Germline CDR1 and CDR2: MNHNS and SASEGT. Between the trimmed V and J ends, which lost 3 bases and 2 bases, there was a span of 8 bases. The CDR3 region is CASSEDGAGANVLTF. CDR3 sequence (DNA): TGTGCCAGCAGTGAGGATGGGGCTGGGGCCAACGTCCTGACTTTC.

This clonotype was counted a single time. The V gene is TRBV2, the J gene TRBJ2-6, with D perhaps assigned TRBD1 or TRBD2 (5 bases each). Germline-derived CDR1 and CDR2 are SNHLY and FYNNEI. Trimming stripped 8 bases from V and 0 bases from J, with 8 bases between. This CDR3 comprises 14 residues. The CDR3 DNA reads as TGTGCCAGCTGGGGGATCTCTGGGGCCAACGTCCTGACTTTC. Protein: CASWGISGANVLTF.

This clonotype was detected only a few times. The J gene is TRBJ2-3, the V gene TRBV19; the D gene is possibly TRBD1 (6 bases). This CDR3 is built from 14 residues. V lost 8 bases and J lost 6, with 18 bases in between. CDR1 and CDR2 (germline): LNHDA, SQIVND (reference sequence). Here the CDR3 reads CASRSTGGRDTQYF. The CDR3 bases are TGTGCCAGTCGATCGACAGGCGGACGGGATACGCAGTATTTT.

This chain links TRBV18 with TRBJ2-1, with 10 positions matching TRBD1. This CDR3 spans 15 amino acids. V was pared by 6 bases and J by 2 bases, with 4 bases of the junction left unmatched. The germline gives CDR1 KGHSH, CDR2 LQKENI. CDR3 region: CASSAGQGAYNEQFF. The CDR3 bases are TGTGCCAGCTCGGCAGGACAGGGGGCCTACAATGAGCAGTTCTTC.

The sample holds a few counts of this clonotype. The gene calls are TRBV29-1 and TRBJ2-7, with 9 nucleotides matching TRBD2. V lost 4 bases and J lost 7; bases outside the gene matches: 8. The CDR3 covers 13 residues. Looked up from germline, CDR1 is SQVTM and CDR2 is ANQGSEA. The DNA of the CDR3 is TGCAGCGTTGGAGCGGGACTAGCAACGGAGCAGTACTTC. Protein product: CSVGAGLATEQYF.

The genes are TRBV2 and TRBJ1-3, with 9 positions matching TRBD1. Trimming took 6 bases from V and 4 from J; bases not matched to a gene: 4. Germline values: CDR1 SNHLY, CDR2 FYNNEI. The CDR3 spans 14 residues. For the CDR3, the DNA is TGTGCCAGCAGCCCCGGGACAGGGGGAAACACCATATATTTT. Translating gives CASSPGTGGNTIYF.

This clonotype was observed a few times. This chain joins TRBV7-2 and TRBJ1-6; tentative D call: TRBD1 (5 bases). The CDR3 is 15 amino acids. CDR1 and CDR2 (germline): SGHTA, FQGNSA. V lost 3 bases and J lost 9, with 15 bases in between. CDR3 amino acids: CASSFRREGGSPLHF. CDR3 sequence (DNA): TGTGCCAGCAGCTTCCGCAGGGAAGGCGGTTCACCCCTCCACTTT.

This clonotype was observed a few times. CDR3 region: CASSWDPTGGAFF. CDR3 sequence (DNA): TGTGCCAGCAGTTGGGACCCCACCGGTGGAGCTTTCTTT. J is TRBJ1-1 and V is TRBV27; tentatively, D is TRBD1 (5 bases). The CDR3 loop spans 13 amino acids. Germline V gives CDR1 MNHEY, CDR2 SMNVEV (reference sequence). V shed 4 bases and J shed 10 bases, with 16 bases lying between them.

There are a few counts of this clonotype. The V call is TRBV20-1, the J call TRBJ2-5; weak D call: TRBD2 (6 bases). The germline gives CDR1 DFQATT, CDR2 SNEGSKA (reference sequence). V was shortened by 4 bases and J by 0 bases, with 15 bases between the two germline ends. CDR3 length equals 15 residues. CDR3 amino acids: CSATLSGDYQETQYF. The CDR3 DNA sequence: TGCAGTGCTACCCTTTCGGGAGATTACCAAGAGACCCAGTACTTC.

The chain recombines TRBV29-1 with TRBJ2-1; tentative D call: TRBD2 (6 bases). CDR3 length equals 14 residues. Germline values: CDR1 SQVTM, CDR2 ANQGSEA. The V end was cut by 7 bases, the J end by 3 bases, with 16 bases between. The CDR3 loop reads CSGRSEGGYNEQFF. The DNA for the CDR3 is TGCAGCGGACGCAGTGAGGGAGGCTACAATGAGCAGTTCTTC.

The chain recombines TRBV7-9 with TRBJ2-3; 10 bases map to TRBD2. The CDR3 loop spans 14 amino acids. V shed 11 bases, J shed 6 bases, and the junction held 11 bases outside the gene matches. The germline CDR1 and CDR2 sequences are SEHNR and FQNEAQ (reference sequence). The CDR3 here is CASVRASGSDTQYF. In DNA form, the CDR3 reads TGTGCCTCCGTACGGGCTAGCGGGAGTGATACGCAGTATTTT.

This rearrangement joins TRBV29-1 to TRBJ1-1; D is unresolved. Germline assignment: CDR1 SQVTM and CDR2 ANQGSEA. This CDR3 region has 13 residues. V lost 3 bases and J 0 bases, leaving 8 bases between the germline ends. Here the CDR3 DNA reads TGCAGCGTTGATAAGGGTTTGAACACTGAAGCTTTCTTT. It specifies CSVDKGLNTEAFF.

The chain carries TRBV6-8 and TRBJ2-7; possible D gene TRBD1, 6 bases. Trimming removed 3 bases from V and 6 bases from J, with 18 bases in between. Germline loops: CDR1 MNHGY, CDR2 SAAAGT. The CDR3 is 15 amino acids. Here the CDR3 DNA reads TGTGCCAGCAGTTATTCAGGACAGAGCACCGTCGAGCAGTACTTC. This sequence encodes CASSYSGQSTVEQYF.

This chain links TRBV5-4 with TRBJ2-1; D assignment may be TRBD1 or TRBD2 (5 bases each). This CDR3 spans 15 amino acids. Germline V gene data show CDR1 as SGHNT and CDR2 as YYREEE (reference sequence). The germline V and J ends were trimmed by 0 bases and 5 bases, with 12 bases remaining between them. CDR3 nucleotide sequence: TGTGCCAGCAGCTTGGGGGGGTTGGGGAACAATGAGCAGTTCTTC. Translating gives CASSLGGLGNNEQFF.

The V call is TRBV6-1, the J call TRBJ2-1, with a possible D match to TRBD1 (5 bases). V shed 3 bases and J shed 2 bases, with 11 bases lying between them. CDR3 length equals 15 residues. Germline loops: CDR1 MNHNS, CDR2 SASEGT. The CDR3 DNA sequence: TGTGCCAGCAGTGATTTCTCAGGGACCTACAATGAGCAGTTCTTC. Amino acid sequence: CASSDFSGTYNEQFF.

This clonotype was observed a handful of times. The V gene is TRBV7-8, the J gene TRBJ1-6, with no clear D. The CDR3 totals 14 residues. Trimming cost V 1 base and J 7 bases, with 8 bases left between them. Germline-derived CDR1 and CDR2 are SGHVS and FQNEAQ. CDR3 residues: CASSLGHANSPLHF. The CDR3 bases are TGTGCCAGCAGCTTAGGGCATGCGAATTCACCCCTCCACTTT.

This clonotype was detected a few times. V gene TRBV7-2 combines with J gene TRBJ2-5; D may be TRBD1 or TRBD2 (5 bases each). V was cut by 5 bases and J by 2 bases, with 15 bases left in between. The CDR3 sequence is 15 residues long. The germline V gene has CDR1 SGHTA and CDR2 FQGNSA. Here the CDR3 DNA reads TGTGCCAGCAGCCCCGGAGTGGGACGGCAAGAGACCCAGTACTTC. It yields the protein CASSPGVGRQETQYF. The full variable domain, its missing parts supplied by reference TRBV7-2 and TRBJ2-5, is GAGVSQSPSNKVTEKGKDVELRCDPISGHTALYWYRQSLGQGLEFLIYFQGNSAPDKSGLPSDRFSAERTGGSVSTLTIQRTQQEDSAVYLCASSPGVGRQETQYFGPGTRLLVL.